This TCR beta chain was sequenced in a study of glioma-infiltrating T cells. In regard to this clonotype: This beta chain slipped into a library made for alpha chains as a stray read, so its size is not meaningful.

Germline V gene data show CDR1 as LNHDA and CDR2 as SQIVND (reference sequence). The CDR3 has 14 residues. The V segment lost 7 bases and the J segment 7 bases; nucleotides outside the gene matches: 11. Amplification of TCR alpha and beta CDR3 regions from RNA used iRepertoire nested multiplex PCR. TCRdb reprocessed the multiplex PCR reads via MiXCR and lists one record per CDR3 protein. The table lists about 3,300 distinct CDR3 sequences, 65% to 90% of them singletons. This TCR was sampled from a human donor with low-grade glioma or glioblastoma, undergoing nonglioma brain surgery, or in good health (not recorded which). The sequencing sample was made of glioma tissue, nonneoplastic brain tissue, or PBMCs (not recorded which). The J gene is TRBJ2-3, the V gene TRBV19; 7 positions agree with TRBD1. The CDR3 DNA is TGTGCCAGTACCGAGAGGGGGCTACCATATACGCAGTATTTT. This codes for CASTERGLPYTQYF.